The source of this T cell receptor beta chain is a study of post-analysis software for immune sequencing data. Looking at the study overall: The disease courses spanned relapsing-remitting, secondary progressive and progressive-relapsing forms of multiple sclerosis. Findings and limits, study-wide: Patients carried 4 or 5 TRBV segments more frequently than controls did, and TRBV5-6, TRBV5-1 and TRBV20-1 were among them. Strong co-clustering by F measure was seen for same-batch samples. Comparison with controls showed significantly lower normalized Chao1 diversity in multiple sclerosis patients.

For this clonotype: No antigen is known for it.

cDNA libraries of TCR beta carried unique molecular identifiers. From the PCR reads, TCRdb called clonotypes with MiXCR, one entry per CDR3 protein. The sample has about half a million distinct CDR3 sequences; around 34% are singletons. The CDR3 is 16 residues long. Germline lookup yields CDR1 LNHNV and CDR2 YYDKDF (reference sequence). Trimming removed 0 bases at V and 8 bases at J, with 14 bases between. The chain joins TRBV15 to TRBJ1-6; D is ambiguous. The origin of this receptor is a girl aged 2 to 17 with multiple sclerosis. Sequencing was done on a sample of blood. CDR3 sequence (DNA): TGTGCCACCAGCAGAGATTTGGTCCAGCGAGATTCACCCCTCCACTTT. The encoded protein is CATSRDLVQRDSPLHF.